The 28 T cell receptor beta chains below were found in one sample sequenced in a study of cytomegalovirus exposure and HLA in healthy donors. Primers for the PCR totalled 60 Vbeta and 13 Jbeta. TCRdb keeps only in-frame clones here, not all; method: immunoSEQ multiplex PCR. The data contain 150,000 or so clones, about 74% of them singletons. The sequenced sample was PBMCs. The receptors come from a man between 35 and 55 years old in good health and CMV-seropositive.

The chain carries TRBV6-5 and TRBJ1-2, with 10 bases that match TRBD1. The V and J ends lost 6 bases and 8 bases, in that order; junction bases with no gene match: 3. This CDR3 has 12 residues. Germline-derived CDR1 and CDR2 are MNHEY and SVGAGI. CDR3 nucleotides: TGTGCCAGCAGCCGACAGGGGGCGGGCTACACCTTC. Translating it yields CASSRQGAGYTF.

The chain carries TRBV5-4 and TRBJ2-3; maybe TRBD2 (6 bases). Trimming took off 10 bases at V and 1 base at J, with 13 bases between the two ends. Per the germline V gene, CDR1 is SGHNT and CDR2 is YYREEE (reference sequence). The CDR3 totals 13 residues. The DNA for the CDR3 is TGTGCCGCCCGCCCGGGAGGCACAGATACGCAGTATTTT. This codes for CAARPGGTDTQYF.

This chain joins TRBV4-2 and TRBJ2-2; 12 bases are a match to TRBD2. The CDR3 contains 18 residues. Germline CDR1 LGHNA, CDR2 YNFKEQ. V shed 4 bases, J shed 5 bases, and the junction held 11 bases outside the gene matches. Here the CDR3 DNA reads TGTGCCAGCAGCCCCCGGACTAGCGGGAAGTCTAGGACCGGGGAGCTGTTTTTT. Translated: CASSPRTSGKSRTGELFF.

This rearrangement joins TRBV6-6 to TRBJ1-5; 7 bases line up with TRBD1. With 2 bases clipped from V and 2 bases from J, the junction kept 0 bases outside the gene matches. This CDR3 contains 14 residues. Per the germline V gene, CDR1 is MNHNY and CDR2 is SVGAGI (reference sequence). CDR3 DNA: TGTGCCAGCAGTTACCAGGGGGGCAATCAGCCCCAGCATTTT. Its protein product is CASSYQGGNQPQHF.

Only a few counts were recorded for this clone. The J gene is TRBJ2-6, the V gene TRBV7-9; D remains ambiguous. The length of the CDR3 is 16 residues. The germline gives CDR1 SEHNR, CDR2 FQNEAQ (reference sequence). Trimming removed 5 bases at V and 0 bases at J, with 11 bases between. The CDR3 DNA is TGTGCCAGCAGCCGCGTGGCAGGCTCTGGGGCCAACGTCCTGACTTTC. Translation gives CASSRVAGSGANVLTF.

The chain links TRBV4-2 to TRBJ2-7; the match to TRBD2 covers 8 bases. The germline CDR1 and CDR2 sequences are LGHNA and YNFKEQ. Losses at the gene ends were 0 bases for V and 1 base for J; bases not matched to a gene: 2. This CDR3 region has 15 residues. In DNA form, the CDR3 reads TGTGCCAGCAGCCAAGATACTAGCGGATCCTACGAGCAGTACTTC. This translates into CASSQDTSGSYEQYF.

The rearrangement links TRBV28 to TRBJ1-1; D not certain. The length of the CDR3 is 12 residues. Germline CDR1 is MDHEN and CDR2 is SYDVKM. V lost 4 bases, J lost 2 bases, and 5 bases lay in between. CDR3 sequence: CASSSVNTEAFF. The CDR3 DNA reads TGTGCCAGCAGTTCAGTTAACACTGAAGCTTTCTTT.

This clone was detected only a few times. V gene TRBV6-5 combines with J gene TRBJ1-2; D call uncertain. Deletions cut 5 bases from V and 1 base from J, with 5 bases between. The CDR3 length is 12 residues. Germline V gives CDR1 MNHEY, CDR2 SVGAGI. The CDR3 is CASSRDNYGYTF. CDR3 bases: TGTGCCAGCAGTCGCGATAACTATGGCTACACCTTC.

The chain combines TRBV28 with TRBJ1-4; D not certain. Germline V gene data show CDR1 as MDHEN and CDR2 as SYDVKM. Trimming took 3 bases from V and 10 from J, leaving 6 bases between them. The CDR3 runs 11 residues. This CDR3 reads CASSLTGKLFF. CDR3 DNA sequence: TGTGCCAGCAGTTTGACGGGAAAACTGTTTTTT.

The rearrangement uses TRBV6-6 and TRBJ2-3, with D possibly being TRBD2 (6 bases). Looked up from germline, CDR1 is MNHNY and CDR2 is SVGAGI (reference sequence). Trimming cost V 5 bases and J 8 bases, with 8 bases left between them. This CDR3 region has 11 residues. In DNA, the CDR3 is TGTGCCAGCAGTCAGGGAGGTACGCAGTATTTT. It encodes CASSQGGTQYF.

The rearrangement uses TRBV19 and TRBJ1-4; D uncertain. V was clipped by 6 bases and J by 10 bases, with 24 bases between them. The CDR3 consists of 16 residues. Germline lookup yields CDR1 LNHDA and CDR2 SQIVND (reference sequence). The CDR3 bases are TGTGCCAGTAGACAACAAATGGCTGGGCTGCACGGAAAACTGTTTTTT. This encodes CASRQQMAGLHGKLFF. Filled out from reference TRBV19 and TRBJ1-4, the complete variable domain reads DGGITQSPKYLFRKEGQNVTLSCEQNLNHDAMYWYRQDPGQGLRLIYYSQIVNDFQKGDIAEGYSVSREKKESFPLTVTSAQKNPTAFYLCASRQQMAGLHGKLFFGSGTQLSVL.

This clone has only one observation. The rearrangement links TRBV27 to TRBJ1-2; 7 bases map to TRBD1. The CDR3 length is 15 residues. CDR1 is MNHEY, CDR2 SMNVEV, per germline (reference sequence). V dropped 6 bases and J dropped 0; count of bases not matched to a gene: 7. The CDR3 nucleotides read TGTGCCAGCAGCCTCAGGGGGAATCCTAACTATGGCTACACCTTC. As protein: CASSLRGNPNYGYTF.

V is TRBV5-4 and J is TRBJ2-2; weak D call: TRBD2 (7 bases). This CDR3 is 16 amino acids long. Germline loops: CDR1 SGHNT, CDR2 YYREEE (reference sequence). Trimming left V 4 bases short and J 3 bases short, with 16 bases between. As DNA, the CDR3 is TGTGCCAGCAGCCCAGGACGGGGGGCTGACACCGGGGAGCTGTTTTTT. This sequence encodes CASSPGRGADTGELFF.

The rearrangement joins TRBV4-1 to TRBJ2-1, with a tentative D call TRBD2 (5 bases). V was trimmed by 3 bases and J by 12 bases, leaving 15 bases between them. CDR1 MGHRA and CDR2 YSYEKL come from the germline V gene. CDR3 size: 13 residues. CDR3 sequence (DNA): TGCGCCAGCAGCCAGGGAGTTATTGCGGCGCAGTTCTTC. Residues: CASSQGVIAAQFF.

V gene TRBV27 combines with J gene TRBJ2-5; D is possibly TRBD2 (6 bases). This CDR3 is built from 14 residues. Germline lookup yields CDR1 MNHEY and CDR2 SMNVEV (reference sequence). V was shortened by 6 bases and J by 5 bases, with 16 bases between the two germline ends. The CDR3 DNA reads as TGTGCCAGCAGGCCCGGGGGTGCCGTGGAGACCCAGTACTTC. It yields the protein CASRPGGAVETQYF.

This clone showed up just once. V is TRBV21-1 and J is TRBJ2-1; the table gives TRBD2 as D, unverified against the DNA. TRBV21-1 is noted as a pseudogene. CDR3 length equals 18 residues. CDR3 DNA sequence: TGTGCCAGCAGCAGTCGCGCGGGGGTCAATCCCAGGGGCAATGAGCAGTTCTTC. Protein sequence: CASSSRAGVNPRGNEQFF.

This rearrangement joins TRBV9 to TRBJ2-1; TRBD2 agrees at 14 bases. The CDR3 runs 17 residues. Germline V gene lookup returns CDR1 SGDLS and CDR2 YYNGEE. V lost 4 bases, J lost 6 bases, and 9 bases stayed unmatched. CDR3 bases: TGTGCCAGCAGCCAAGACTCGACTAGCGGGAGGGGCAATGAGCAGTTCTTC. It codes for CASSQDSTSGRGNEQFF.

The chain has TRBV28 and TRBJ2-1; 7 positions match TRBD2. J gave up 9 bases and V 6 bases, and 5 bases lay outside the gene matches. This CDR3 comprises 12 residues. Germline V gene lookup returns CDR1 MDHEN and CDR2 SYDVKM. The CDR3 DNA is TGTGCCAGCAGCCCCGGACTAGGTGAGCAGTTCTTC. Protein product: CASSPGLGEQFF. The full variable domain, with the rest looked up from reference TRBV28 and TRBJ2-1, is DVKVTQSSRYLVKRTGEKVFLECVQDMDHENMFWYRQDPGLGLRLIYFSYDVKMKEKGDIPEGYSVSREKKERFSLILESASTNQTSMYLCASSPGLGEQFFGPGTRLTVL.

CDR3 in amino acids: CASKRYRTSGSDEQFF. CDR3 in DNA: TGTGCCAGCAAACGTTACAGGACTAGCGGGAGCGATGAGCAGTTCTTC. This chain joins TRBV28 and TRBJ2-1; 13 nucleotides match TRBD2. The CDR3 spans 16 residues. The V segment lost 7 bases and the J segment 8 bases; nucleotides outside the gene matches: 11. Germline-derived CDR1 and CDR2 are MDHEN and SYDVKM. The full variable domain, in which reference TRBV28 and TRBJ2-1 provide the parts outside the CDR3, is DVKVTQSSRYLVKRTGEKVFLECVQDMDHENMFWYRQDPGLGLRLIYFSYDVKMKEKGDIPEGYSVSREKKERFSLILESASTNQTSMYLCASKRYRTSGSDEQFFGPGTRLTVL.

The V and J genes are TRBV10-3 and TRBJ2-7; unclear D gene. From germline, CDR1 is ENHRY and CDR2 SYGVKD. Trimming removed 6 bases at V and 4 bases at J, with 22 bases between. This CDR3 comprises 16 residues. CDR3 protein: CAISPARGPHLYEQYF. The DNA of the CDR3 is TGTGCCATCAGCCCAGCTAGAGGTCCTCACCTGTACGAGCAGTACTTC.

V usage is TRBV7-9 and J usage is TRBJ2-7; D might be TRBD2 (5 bases). Germline CDR1 and CDR2: SEHNR and FQNEAQ (reference sequence). This CDR3 is built from 14 residues. The germline V and J ends were trimmed by 0 bases and 2 bases, with 8 bases remaining between them. This CDR3 is CASSLAAEAYEQYF. CDR3 DNA sequence: TGTGCCAGCAGCTTAGCGGCGGAGGCCTACGAGCAGTACTTC.

The genes are TRBV9 and TRBJ1-1; tentatively, D is TRBD1 (6 bases). The CDR3 contains 15 residues. Germline CDR1 reads SGDLS; CDR2 reads YYNGEE. The ends were cut back, 0 bases at V and 3 bases at J, with 12 bases in the middle. CDR3 nucleotides: TGTGCCAGCAGCGTAGCTCCAGGGGCTGACACTGAAGCTTTCTTT. Translating it yields CASSVAPGADTEAFF.

The CDR3 sequence: CATSLGTSAFQTQYF. In DNA, the CDR3 is TGTGCCACCAGCTTAGGGACTAGTGCTTTCCAGACGCAGTATTTT. The chain recombines TRBV15 with TRBJ2-3; 8 bases agree with TRBD2. J was trimmed by 9 bases and V by 5 bases; bases with no gene match: 13. Looked up from germline, CDR1 is LNHNV and CDR2 is YYDKDF (reference sequence). This CDR3 contains 15 residues.

This chain joins TRBV5-4 and TRBJ2-7; 12 positions match TRBD2. J lost 4 bases, V lost 3 bases, and 11 bases had no gene match. The CDR3 is 17 residues long. CDR1 and CDR2 (germline): SGHNT, YYREEE (reference sequence). The chain's CDR3 is CASSSGLAGLGIYEQYF. CDR3 DNA: TGTGCCAGCAGCTCGGGACTAGCGGGCTTGGGGATTTACGAGCAGTACTTC. Full variable domain (outside the CDR3, taken from reference TRBV5-4 and TRBJ2-7): ETGVTQSPTHLIKTRGQQVTLRCSSQSGHNTVSWYQQALGQGPQFIFQYYREEENGRGNFPPRFSGLQFPNYSSELNVNALELDDSALYLCASSSGLAGLGIYEQYFGPGTRLTVT.

The J gene is TRBJ2-1, the V gene TRBV30; TRBD2 matches at 9 bases. The V and J ends lost 1 base and 6 bases, in that order; junction bases with no gene match: 7. The length of the CDR3 is 15 residues. Germline CDR1 GTSNPN, CDR2 SVGIG (reference sequence). The CDR3 region is CAWSGLGLAVNEQFF. DNA of the CDR3: TGTGCCTGGAGTGGGCTGGGACTAGCTGTCAATGAGCAGTTCTTC.

The chain recombines TRBV2 with TRBJ2-7, with 8 bases fitting TRBD1. This CDR3 has 13 amino acids. The V segment lost 6 bases and the J segment 5 bases; nucleotides outside the gene matches: 6. CDR1 SNHLY and CDR2 FYNNEI come from the germline V gene. Written as DNA, the CDR3 is TGTGCCAGCAGGGCGGACAGGGCCCACGAGCAGTACTTC. Translating gives CASRADRAHEQYF.

CDR3 amino acids: CASSLRTGSYYEQYF. CDR3 in DNA: TGTGCCAGCAGTTTACGGACAGGGTCATACTACGAGCAGTACTTC. The V call is TRBV27, the J call TRBJ2-7; 8 positions agree with TRBD1. Trimming took 2 bases from V and 3 from J; bases not matched to a gene: 6. Germline assignment: CDR1 MNHEY and CDR2 SMNVEV (reference sequence). The CDR3 length is 15 residues.

The CDR3 here is CASSPQGVFTEAFF. The DNA of the CDR3 is TGTGCCAGCAGCCCCCAGGGGGTTTTCACTGAAGCTTTCTTT. The gene calls are TRBV9 and TRBJ1-1, with 7 bases lining up with TRBD1. The trim removed 4 bases at V and 4 bases at J, leaving 7 bases unmatched. Germline V CDR1 and CDR2: SGDLS, YYNGEE. The CDR3 has 14 amino acids.